Listed below are T cell receptor beta chains from one sample, sequenced in a study of shared clonotypes between healthy human individuals. Libraries were prepared by immunoSEQ multiplex PCR; TCRdb keeps only in-frame clonotypes and omits some of them. The profile covers approximately 1.1 million clones, with more than 75% appearing a single time and approximately 0.52% taken by the ten largest. The sequenced sample was memory CD4+ T cells from PBMCs. The receptors originated from a man aged 18 to 29 in good health. Some clones in this sample may be carry-over from other donors' samples. CDR3s include the opening cysteine and the closing phenylalanine or tryptophan. D genes are given only for firm matches. Size is omitted from some rows. Given values are once, few, many or a class for expanded clones.

v_call: TRBV2; d_call: .; clone_size: .; j_call: TRBJ2-4; cdr3_aa: CASRERWAKNIQYF; cdr3_nt: TGTGCCAGCAGAGAACGGTGGGCCAAAAACATTCAGTACTTC
v_call: TRBV28; d_call: .; clone_size: .; j_call: TRBJ2-6; cdr3_aa: CASNSGLSGANVLTF; cdr3_nt: TGTGCCAGCAATTCCGGCCTCTCTGGGGCCAACGTCCTGACTTTC
v_call: TRBV19; d_call: TRBD1; clone_size: .; j_call: TRBJ1-1; cdr3_aa: CASSTRGTGGNTEAFF; cdr3_nt: TGTGCCAGTAGTACCCGTGGGACAGGTGGGAACACTGAAGCTTTCTTT
v_call: TRBV7-9; d_call: .; clone_size: .; j_call: TRBJ2-2; cdr3_aa: CASSFGTGRTGELFF; cdr3_nt: TGTGCCAGCAGCTTTGGGACTGGGCGCACCGGGGAGCTGTTTTTT
v_call: TRBV14; d_call: TRBD2; clone_size: .; j_call: TRBJ2-5; cdr3_aa: CASSQWGLAETEETQYF; cdr3_nt: TGTGCCAGCAGCCAGTGGGGACTAGCAGAAACCGAAGAGACCCAGTACTTC
v_call: TRBV28; d_call: .; clone_size: .; j_call: TRBJ1-5; cdr3_aa: CASVVGNQPQHF; cdr3_nt: TGTGCCAGTGTGGTAGGCAATCAGCCCCAGCATTTT
v_call: TRBV5-1; d_call: .; clone_size: few; j_call: TRBJ1-2; cdr3_aa: CASSIDPAGYGYTF; cdr3_nt: TGCGCCAGCAGCATAGACCCTGCTGGCTATGGCTACACCTTC
v_call: TRBV5-4; d_call: .; clone_size: .; j_call: TRBJ2-3; cdr3_aa: CASSLRGGADTQYF; cdr3_nt: TGTGCCAGCAGTCTGCGGGGTGGGGCAGATACGCAGTATTTT
v_call: TRBV4-1; d_call: .; clone_size: .; j_call: TRBJ2-5; cdr3_aa: CASSQDGRGGETQYF; cdr3_nt: TGCGCCAGCAGCCAAGATGGGCGGGGTGGGGAGACCCAGTACTTC
v_call: TRBV5-6; d_call: TRBD1; clone_size: .; j_call: TRBJ2-2; cdr3_aa: CASSLWQGADTGELFF; cdr3_nt: TGTGCCAGCAGCTTGTGGCAGGGGGCGGACACCGGGGAGCTGTTTTTT
v_call: TRBV6-5; d_call: TRBD1; clone_size: .; j_call: TRBJ2-7; cdr3_aa: CASSYNRRTGVGQYF; cdr3_nt: TGTGCCAGCAGTTACAACCGACGGACAGGGGTTGGGCAGTACTTC
v_call: TRBV30; d_call: .; clone_size: .; j_call: TRBJ1-6; cdr3_aa: CASSASSYNSPLHF; cdr3_nt: TGTGCCTCGTCAGCGAGCTCCTATAATTCACCCCTCCACTTT
v_call: TRBV28; d_call: .; clone_size: .; j_call: TRBJ1-5; cdr3_aa: CASRTIRYSNQPQHF; cdr3_nt: TGTGCCAGCAGGACCATCAGGTATAGCAATCAGCCCCAGCATTTT
v_call: TRBV28; d_call: .; clone_size: .; j_call: TRBJ1-3; cdr3_aa: CASSLSGANTIYF; cdr3_nt: TGTGCCAGCAGTTTATCCGGGGCAAACACCATATATTTT
v_call: TRBV5-1; d_call: .; clone_size: .; j_call: TRBJ2-1; cdr3_aa: CASSLGADSYNEQFF; cdr3_nt: TGCGCCAGCAGCTTAGGGGCGGACTCCTACAATGAGCAGTTCTTC